The 16 T cell receptor beta chains listed next were all sequenced from one sample in a study of cytomegalovirus exposure and HLA in healthy donors. Primers for the PCR totalled 60 Vbeta and 13 Jbeta. TCRdb's copy holds only in-frame clones and misses some; the assay was immunoSEQ multiplex PCR. The sample has some 150,000 clones, 80% seen once. Sequencing used PBMCs. The receptors derive from a man aged 25 to 45 in good health and CMV-seronegative.

The chain uses TRBV5-4 and TRBJ1-4; 9 bases are a match to TRBD1. This CDR3 region has 18 residues. With 4 bases clipped from V and 8 bases from J, the junction kept 18 bases outside the gene matches. CDR1 is SGHNT, CDR2 YYREEE, per germline (reference sequence). CDR3 amino acids: CASSDAGTGTVVEEKLFF. Here the CDR3 DNA reads TGTGCCAGCAGCGACGCCGGGACAGGGACAGTAGTAGAGGAAAAACTGTTTTTT.

The J gene is TRBJ2-2, the V gene TRBV5-1; TRBD1 might be the D (5 bases). The CDR3 is 16 residues long. V gave up 0 bases and J gave up 1 base, with 10 bases separating them. Germline CDR1 reads SGHRS; CDR2 reads YFSETQ. The CDR3 region is CASSLGATGNTGELFF. CDR3 in DNA: TGCGCCAGCAGCTTGGGGGCTACAGGGAACACCGGGGAGCTGTTTTTT.

J is TRBJ2-7 and V is TRBV5-5, with 7 bases that match TRBD1. The J segment lost 6 bases and the V segment lost 4 bases, leaving 7 bases of the junction unmatched. This CDR3 has 13 residues. In germline, CDR1 is SGHKS, CDR2 YYEKEE (reference sequence). This CDR3 is CASSRTGPGEQYF. CDR3 nucleotides: TGTGCCAGCAGCCGGACAGGACCAGGCGAGCAGTACTTC.

The rearrangement links TRBV29-1 to TRBJ2-7; 7 nucleotides line up with TRBD1. Per germline, CDR1 SQVTM and CDR2 ANQGSEA. CDR3 length equals 13 residues. Trimming removed 6 bases from V and 0 bases from J; junction bases left unmatched: 5. The CDR3 DNA is TGCAGCGTCCGGGACAGCCCCTCCTACGAGCAGTACTTC. It codes for CSVRDSPSYEQYF.

Details on this clone: Its ends do not fully match the called genes, so a read error is possible. This chain joins TRBV28 and TRBJ1-2; D possibly corresponds to TRBD1 (6 bases). This CDR3 spans 13 amino acids. Germline V CDR1 and CDR2: MDHEN, SYDVKM. CDR3 bases: TGTGCCAGCAGCTTATCCGACAGGTATGGCTACACCTTC. Translation gives CASSLSDRYGYTF.

As for this clone: The same CDR3 arises from other DNA sequences in this sample as well. The rearrangement uses TRBV2 and TRBJ1-1; 9 nucleotides match TRBD1. With V trimmed by 6 bases and J by 8 bases, 13 bases remained unmatched. Germline values: CDR1 SNHLY, CDR2 FYNNEI. The CDR3 has 15 amino acids. CDR3 nucleotides: TGTGCCAGCAGACTACAGGGGGCAAGGGTCACGGAAGCTTTCTTT. It encodes CASRLQGARVTEAFF.

The chain recombines TRBV7-2 with TRBJ1-1; D unresolved. The CDR3 consists of 11 residues. Germline V gene sequence: CDR1 SGHTA, CDR2 FQGNSA. The ends were cut back, 6 bases at V and 7 bases at J, with 9 bases in the middle. The CDR3 loop reads CASSGRGEAFF. Here the CDR3 DNA reads TGTGCCAGCAGTGGACGGGGTGAAGCTTTCTTT.

CDR3 DNA: TGTGCCTGGAGAGGGGGGGCGGTCACTGAAGCTTTCTTT. Translating gives CAWRGGAVTEAFF. The J gene is TRBJ1-1, the V gene TRBV30; tentatively, D is TRBD1 (6 bases). Germline CDR1 and CDR2: GTSNPN and SVGIG (reference sequence). The CDR3 runs to 13 residues. V was cut by 3 bases and J by 4 bases, with 12 bases left in between.

The chain employs TRBV18 and TRBJ1-4; perhaps TRBD1 as D (6 bases). CDR3 length: 19 amino acids. V was shortened by 3 bases and J by 8 bases, with 28 bases between the two germline ends. CDR1 is KGHSH and CDR2 is LQKENI in the germline V gene. CDR3 sequence: CASSPSTGQGNRLREKLFF. In nucleotides, the CDR3 is TGTGCCAGCTCACCCTCGACCGGGCAGGGGAACAGGTTACGAGAAAAACTGTTTTTT.

Remarks on this clone: One end of the junction does not line up with germline, which may come from a read error. This CDR3 is also generated by other DNA sequences in the sample. The V call is TRBV18, the J call TRBJ1-1; 9 nucleotides match TRBD1. The CDR3 has 13 residues. Germline lookup yields CDR1 KGHSH and CDR2 LQKENI. CDR3 sequence reads: CASSRQGDTEAFF. The CDR3 nucleotides read TGTGCCAGCTCACGACAGGGGGACACTGAAGCTTTCTTC.

V usage is TRBV30 and J usage is TRBJ1-6; D unresolved. Germline CDR1 and CDR2: GTSNPN and SVGIG (reference sequence). The CDR3 consists of 15 residues. The CDR3 is CVSRWAGVGNSPLHF. The DNA for the CDR3 is TGTGTCAGCCGCTGGGCCGGGGTGGGTAATTCACCCCTCCACTTT.

The chain couples TRBV30 to TRBJ1-1, with D unclear. V was trimmed by 0 bases and J by 8 bases, leaving 10 bases between them. Germline CDR1 is GTSNPN and CDR2 is SVGIG (reference sequence). The CDR3 is 12 amino acids. CDR3 nucleotides: TGTGCCTGGAGTGTAGCGACGGGAGAAGCTTTCTTT. Translated: CAWSVATGEAFF.

This clone was seen a handful of times. This chain connects TRBV7-2 to TRBJ1-5; 12 bases fit TRBD1. Germline CDR1 SGHTA, CDR2 FQGNSA. The CDR3 is made up of 19 amino acids. Trimming removed 6 bases from V and 1 base from J; junction bases left unmatched: 13. CDR3 bases: TGTGCCAGCAGACAGCTCAACCCGGGACAGGGGGCAAGCAATCAGCCCCAGCATTTT. Amino acid sequence: CASRQLNPGQGASNQPQHF.

This clone was seen just once. V usage is TRBV15 and J usage is TRBJ1-6, with 9 bases lining up with TRBD1. Germline-derived CDR1 and CDR2 are LNHNV and YYDKDF (reference sequence). Unmatched junction bases numbered 7, after V lost 3 bases and J lost 7 bases. The CDR3 consists of 16 residues. Here the CDR3 DNA reads TGTGCCACCAGCAGGCTTACAGGGGGCGCGAATTCACCCCTCCACTTT. This translates into CATSRLTGGANSPLHF.

This clone was detected once. This rearrangement joins TRBV5-6 to TRBJ2-3, with a possible D match to TRBD1 (5 bases). The V gene's germline CDR1 is SGHDT and CDR2 YYEEEE. With 4 bases removed from V and 3 bases from J, the gap between germline ends came to 18 bases. The CDR3 totals 16 residues. The CDR3: CASSQGAVTNTDTQYF. The CDR3 nucleotides read TGTGCCAGCAGCCAAGGGGCTGTAACTAATACAGATACGCAGTATTTT.

The chain joins TRBV7-9 to TRBJ2-7; 16 bases map to TRBD2. Per germline, CDR1 SEHNR and CDR2 FQNEAQ (reference sequence). CDR3 size: 17 residues. The V gene end was trimmed by 1 base and the J gene end by 6 bases; junction bases not matched to a gene: 6. The CDR3 nucleotides are TGTGCCAGCAGCTTAGGGGGGACTAGCGGGGGGGTCGGCGAGCAGTACTTC. Translating it yields CASSLGGTSGGVGEQYF.